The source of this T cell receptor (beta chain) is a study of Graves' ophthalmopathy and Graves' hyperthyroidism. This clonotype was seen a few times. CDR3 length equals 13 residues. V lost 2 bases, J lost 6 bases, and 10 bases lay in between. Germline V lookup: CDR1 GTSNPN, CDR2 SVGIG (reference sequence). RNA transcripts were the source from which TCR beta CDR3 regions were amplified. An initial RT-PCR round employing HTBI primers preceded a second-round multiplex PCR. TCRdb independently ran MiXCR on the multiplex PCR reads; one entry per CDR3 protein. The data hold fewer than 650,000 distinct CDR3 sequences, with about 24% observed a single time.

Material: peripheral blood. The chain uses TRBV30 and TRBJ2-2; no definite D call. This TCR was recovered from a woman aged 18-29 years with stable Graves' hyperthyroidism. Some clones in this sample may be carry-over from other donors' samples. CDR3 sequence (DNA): TGTGCCTGGAGTCCCCCCATGTCCGGGGAGCTGTTTTTT. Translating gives CAWSPPMSGELFF.